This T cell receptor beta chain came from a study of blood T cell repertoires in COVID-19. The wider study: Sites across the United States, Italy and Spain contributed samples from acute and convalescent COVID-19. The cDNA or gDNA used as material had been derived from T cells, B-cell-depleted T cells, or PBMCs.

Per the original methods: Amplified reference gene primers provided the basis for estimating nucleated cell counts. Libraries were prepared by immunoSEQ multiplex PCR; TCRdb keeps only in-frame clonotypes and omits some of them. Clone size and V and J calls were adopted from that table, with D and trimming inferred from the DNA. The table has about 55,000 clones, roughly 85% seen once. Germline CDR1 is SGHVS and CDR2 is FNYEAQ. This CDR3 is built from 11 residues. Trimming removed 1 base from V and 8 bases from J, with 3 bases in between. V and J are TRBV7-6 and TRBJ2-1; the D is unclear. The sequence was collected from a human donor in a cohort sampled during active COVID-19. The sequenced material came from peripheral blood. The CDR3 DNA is TGTGCCAGCAGCTTAGGCGATGAGCAGTTCTTC. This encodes CASSLGDEQFF.